These 5 T cell receptor beta chains were all obtained from the same sample, sequenced in a study of blood T cells in healthy people across ages. It was with a sample-barcoded 5' primer and a J-beta primer mix that a second PCR of roughly 7 to 12 cycles was run. TCRdb re-called the 5' RACE reads through MiXCR, storing one row per CDR3 protein. The data hold over 600,000 distinct CDR3 sequences, with approximately 53% observed a single time. The source material was blood. The receptors were gathered from a man aged 40-49 years in good health.

The DNA for the CDR3 is TGTGCCACCCGTGGGGGGCTTAGCAATCAGCCCCAGCATTTT. Its translation is CATRGGLSNQPQHF. The genes are TRBV28 and TRBJ1-5, with D perhaps TRBD1 (6 bases). V lost 10 bases to trimming and J lost 0 bases, with 13 bases between them. CDR1 and CDR2 (germline): MDHEN, SYDVKM. This CDR3 is 14 amino acids long.

This sequence joins TRBV7-9 and TRBJ2-7, with D perhaps assigned TRBD1 or TRBD2 (6 bases each). V lost 5 bases, J lost 6 bases, and 26 bases lay in between. Germline values: CDR1 SEHNR, CDR2 FQNEAQ (reference sequence). This CDR3 contains 17 residues. CDR3 bases: TGTGCCAGCAGCCCTTTAGGTTTCGGGGGCGAGGGGGGCGAGCAGTACTTC. Translated: CASSPLGFGGEGGEQYF. The entire variable domain, with the rest obtained from reference TRBV7-9 and TRBJ2-7, is as follows: DTGVSQNPRHKITKRGQNVTFRCDPISEHNRLYWYRQTLGQGPEFLTYFQNEAQLEKSRLLSDRFSAERPKGSFSTLEIQRTEQGDSAMYLCASSPLGFGGEGGEQYFGPGTRLTVT.

The chain links TRBV3-1 to TRBJ2-5, with TRBD2 as a possible D gene (5 bases). The CDR3 runs 14 residues. CDR1 and CDR2 from the germline V gene are LGHDT and YNNKEL (reference sequence). The CDR3 sequence: CAIRKLGGQETQYF. CDR3 sequence (DNA): TGTGCTATAAGAAAGCTCGGCGGGCAAGAGACCCAGTACTTC.

This chain joins TRBV7-6 and TRBJ2-1; D possibly corresponds to TRBD2 (6 bases). Germline assignment: CDR1 SGHVS and CDR2 FNYEAQ. This CDR3 is 15 amino acids long. V was trimmed by 6 bases and J by 1 base, leaving 13 bases between them. CDR3 in amino acids: CASREGRVSYNEQFF. CDR3 DNA sequence: TGTGCCAGCAGGGAGGGACGAGTTTCCTACAATGAGCAGTTCTTC.

This chain connects TRBV4-1 to TRBJ2-1; 9 nucleotides match TRBD2. The CDR3 spans 16 residues. V lost 4 bases, J lost 0 bases, and 4 bases stayed unmatched. Germline CDR1 is MGHRA and CDR2 is YSYEKL. CDR3 sequence (DNA): TGCGCCAGCAGCCCTCCTAGCGGGAACTCCTACAATGAGCAGTTCTTC. It translates to CASSPPSGNSYNEQFF.